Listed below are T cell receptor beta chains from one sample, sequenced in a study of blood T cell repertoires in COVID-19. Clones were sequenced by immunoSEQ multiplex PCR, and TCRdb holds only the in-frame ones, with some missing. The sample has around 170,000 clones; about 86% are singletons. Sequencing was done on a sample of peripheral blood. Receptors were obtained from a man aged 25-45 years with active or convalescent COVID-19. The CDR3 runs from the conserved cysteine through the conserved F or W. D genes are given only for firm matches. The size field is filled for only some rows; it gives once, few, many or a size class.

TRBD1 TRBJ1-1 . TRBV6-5 TGTGCCAGCAGTTTTCGGAGGACAGGGGGCACTGAAGCTTTCTTT CASSFRRTGGTEAFF
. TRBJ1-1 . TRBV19 TGTGCCAGTAGTATAGTCACGGGGACAAGCGAAGCTTTCTTT CASSIVTGTSEAFF
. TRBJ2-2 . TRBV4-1 TGCGCCAGCAGCCGGGTGACCGACTCTCGTGGAAACACCGGGGAGCTGTTTTTT CASSRVTDSRGNTGELFF
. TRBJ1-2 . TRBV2 TGTGCCAGCAGTGAGTCACTTGCTAACTATGGCTACACCTTC CASSESLANYGYTF
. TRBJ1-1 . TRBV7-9 TGTGCCAGCAGCTTAGCGTTTTCGGTCGCGGGAACTGAAGCTTTCTTT CASSLAFSVAGTEAFF
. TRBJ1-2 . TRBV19 TGTGCCAGTAGTCTACCCAACAAGCGGGGCTACACCTTC CASSLPNKRGYTF
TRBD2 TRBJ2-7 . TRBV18 TGTGCCAGCTCCTTAGCGGGGAGCGGGGAGCAGTACTTC CASSLAGSGEQYF
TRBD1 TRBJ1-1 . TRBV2 TGTGCCAGCAACGTCAACAACAGGGGTGAAGCTTTCTTT CASNVNNRGEAFF
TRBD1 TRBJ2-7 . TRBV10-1 TGCGCCAGCAGTCCTCCGGGACAGGGGAAATACGAGCAGTACTTC CASSPPGQGKYEQYF
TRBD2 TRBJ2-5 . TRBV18 TGTGCCAGCTCACTCGCAGGTGTGGGACTAGGAAGTCATTCAGAGACCCAGTACTTC CASSLAGVGLGSHSETQYF
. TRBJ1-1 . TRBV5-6 TGTGCCAGCAGCTTGTATCCCGTTATTGAAGCTTTCTTT CASSLYPVIEAFF
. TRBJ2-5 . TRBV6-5 TGTGCCAGCAATGGGCTCGGCATCGGAGAGACCCAGTACTTC CASNGLGIGETQYF
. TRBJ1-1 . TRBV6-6 TGTGCCAGCAGTTACGAGGCCAGGGCGGCTTTCTTT CASSYEARAAFF
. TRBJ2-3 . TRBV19 TGTGCCAGTAGCCCTCCCACAGGGCCTGGCACAGATACGCAGTATTTT CASSPPTGPGTDTQYF
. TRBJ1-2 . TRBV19 TGTGCCAGTAGTATTTTCAACAGGGTAGCTAACTATGGCTACACCTTC CASSIFNRVANYGYTF
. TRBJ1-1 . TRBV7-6 TGTGCCAGCAGTCCGGGACTCCGGAACACTGAAGCTTTCTTT CASSPGLRNTEAFF
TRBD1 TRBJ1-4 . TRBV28 TGTGCCAGCAGCCCCAGGACAGGGGGCCGGGAAAAACTGTTTTTT CASSPRTGGREKLFF
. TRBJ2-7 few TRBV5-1 TGCGCCAGCAGCTCCTACTACGAGCAGTACTTC CASSSYYEQYF
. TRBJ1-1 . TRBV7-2 TGTGCCAGCAGCTATGGACAGATAGGCACTGAAGCTTTCTTT CASSYGQIGTEAFF
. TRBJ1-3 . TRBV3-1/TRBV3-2 TGTGCCAGCAGCCAAGACGGGGATTACGGAAACACCATATATTTT CASSQDGDYGNTIYF
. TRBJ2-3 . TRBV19 TGTGCCTCATCGGCGGGATACACAGATACGCAGTATTTT CASSAGYTDTQYF
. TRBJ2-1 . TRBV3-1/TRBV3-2 TGTGCCAGCAGCCAAGATCCCACAGGAACCTACAATGAGCAGTTCTTC CASSQDPTGTYNEQFF
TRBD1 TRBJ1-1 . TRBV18 TGTGCCAGCTCGCTTACAGGGGTGGCCACTGAAGCTTTCTTT CASSLTGVATEAFF
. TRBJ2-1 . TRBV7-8 TGTGCCAGCAGCTTAAAGGGGTCCCACAATGAGCAGTTCTTC CASSLKGSHNEQFF
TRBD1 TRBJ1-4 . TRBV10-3 TGTGCCATCACCCCCGGGACAGGGGAGCCGGGGAGTGAAAAACTGTTTTTT CAITPGTGEPGSEKLFF
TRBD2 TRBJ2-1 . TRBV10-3 TGTGCCATCAGGGCTAGCGGGTCCTACAATGAGCAGTTCTTC CAIRASGSYNEQFF
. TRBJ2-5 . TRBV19 TGTGCCAGCACCTCGGGTCTCGGCGGCGAGACCCAGTACTTC CASTSGLGGETQYF
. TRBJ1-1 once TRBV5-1 TGCGCCAGCAGCTTGGCCAGGGGCTCACTTGAAGCTTTCTTT CASSLARGSLEAFF
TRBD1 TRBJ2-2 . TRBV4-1 TGCGCCAGCAGCCATGGACAGGGGGCCGGGGAGCTGTTTTTT CASSHGQGAGELFF
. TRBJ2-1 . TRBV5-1 TGCGCCAGCAGCGGAGGGGACCCCTACAATGAGCAGTTCTTC CASSGGDPYNEQFF
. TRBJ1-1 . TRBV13 TGTGCCAGTCGCCTCGGGGACACTGAAGCTTTCTTT CASRLGDTEAFF
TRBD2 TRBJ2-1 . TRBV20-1 TGCAGTGCTAGTTTTTATTCTCGGACTAGCGCCAATGAGCAGTTCTTC CSASFYSRTSANEQFF
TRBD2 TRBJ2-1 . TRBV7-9 TGTGCCAGCAGCGACACGGGGGGGCACCATGAGCAGTTCTTC CASSDTGGHHEQFF
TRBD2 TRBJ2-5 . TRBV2 TGTGCCAGCAACAGCGGGGGGGCCGCGTTTTCGGACTTC CASNSGGAAFSDF
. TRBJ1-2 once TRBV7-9 TGTGCCAGCAGCCCAAACGACAGGACGGCTGGCTACACCTTC CASSPNDRTAGYTF
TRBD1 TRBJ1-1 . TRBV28 TGTGCCAGCAGTTTGTTTCCGGGACAGGCGAACACTGAAGCTTTCTTT CASSLFPGQANTEAFF
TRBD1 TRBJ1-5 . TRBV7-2 TGTGCCAGCAGCTCCGGGACAGGAAGGGGATATCAGCCCCAGCATTTT CASSSGTGRGYQPQHF
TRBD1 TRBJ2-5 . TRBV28 TGTGCCAGCAGTTCCCTCACCCGGGCCGGACAGGAGGAGACCCAGTACTTC CASSSLTRAGQEETQYF
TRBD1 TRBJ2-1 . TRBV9 TGTGCCAGCAGTCGACAGGGGGCGACCTACAATGAGCAGTTCTTC CASSRQGATYNEQFF
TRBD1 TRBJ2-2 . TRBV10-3 TGTGCCATCAGTCCCGGGACAGGGGAGAACACCGGGGAGCTGTTTTTT CAISPGTGENTGELFF
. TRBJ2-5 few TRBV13 TGTGCCAGCAGCTTAGAACGGGGAGGGACCCAGTACTTC CASSLERGGTQYF
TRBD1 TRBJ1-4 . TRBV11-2 TGTGCCAGCAGCCCCGGACAGGGGGGGAATGAAAAACTGTTTTTT CASSPGQGGNEKLFF
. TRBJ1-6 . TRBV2 TGTGCCAGCACCAGGGGTTCACCCCTCCACTTT CASTRGSPLHF
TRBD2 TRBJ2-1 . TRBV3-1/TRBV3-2 TGTGCCAGCAGCATCGGGACTAGCGGCCAATACAATGAGCAGTTCTTC CASSIGTSGQYNEQFF
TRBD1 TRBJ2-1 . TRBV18 TGTGCCAGCTCACCCCGGGACAGGAGTGGGTATGAGCAGTTCTTC CASSPRDRSGYEQFF
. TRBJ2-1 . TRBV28 TGTGCCAGCAGTTTAACCCTCCAGGGCCCCTTATCGATGAATGAGCAGTTCTTC CASSLTLQGPLSMNEQFF
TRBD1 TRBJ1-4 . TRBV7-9 TGTGCCAGCAGCTTAAGTGACAGGGACCAGGAAAAACTGTTTTTT CASSLSDRDQEKLFF
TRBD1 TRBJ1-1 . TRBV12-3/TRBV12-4 TGTGCCAGCAGTCGGGACAGACCAATTCTAATGTTCTTT CASSRDRPILMFF
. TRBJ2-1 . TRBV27 TGTGCCAGCAGTTTGAGGCGGGTCATCGGCAATGAGCAGTTCTTC CASSLRRVIGNEQFF
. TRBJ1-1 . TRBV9 TGTGCCAGCAGCGCCCCAACCGGGACAATGAACACTGAAGCTTTCTTT CASSAPTGTMNTEAFF
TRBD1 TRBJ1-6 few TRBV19 TGTGCCAGTAGTATTTCCCCCAGGGGGAACAATTCACCCCTCCACTTT CASSISPRGNNSPLHF
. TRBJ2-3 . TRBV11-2 TGTGCCAGCAGCTTAGCGGGCAGGGTTACAGATACGCAGTATTTT CASSLAGRVTDTQYF
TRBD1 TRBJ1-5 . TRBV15 TGTGCCACCAGTGGGGCCCAGGGGGCGACCAGGGGCAATCAGCCCCAGCATTTT CATSGAQGATRGNQPQHF
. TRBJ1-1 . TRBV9 TGTGCCAGCAGCGTGGGCCGGGGGAACACTGAAGCTTTCTTT CASSVGRGNTEAFF
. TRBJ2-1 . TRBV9 TGTGCCAGCAGCGTAGCTGGGTCCGGGTCCTACAATGAGCAGTTCTTC CASSVAGSGSYNEQFF
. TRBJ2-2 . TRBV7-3 TGTGCCAGCAGCCCCCGGACAGACCCCGGGGAGCTGTTTTTT CASSPRTDPGELFF
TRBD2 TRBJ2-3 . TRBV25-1 TGTGCCAGCACCGCGACTAGCGGGAGGACAGATACGCAGTATTTT CASTATSGRTDTQYF
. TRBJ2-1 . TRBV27 TGTGCCAGCAGTTTAAGGCGGGGTCCGGACCATGAGCAGTTCTTC CASSLRRGPDHEQFF
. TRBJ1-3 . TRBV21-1 TGTGCCAGCAGCAAAGCCAAGGGACAGGGGGCGGACACCATATATTTT CASSKAKGQGADTIYF